This record looks at one TCR beta chain sequence and its context. Its matching antigen is unknown. The sample belongs to a study of regulatory T cells in long-lasting Graves disease. Germline CDR1 reads MDHEN; CDR2 reads SYDVKM. Trimming took 3 bases from V and 0 from J; bases not matched to a gene: 9. The CDR3 has 17 residues. The sample's time point: persistent/refractory GD, antithyroid drugs over 5 years with positive TRAb. RNA from PBMCs was the source of the TCR library. Arm-PCR of CDR3 regions and iRepertoire HTBI primers were used to build TCR beta libraries. TCRdb ran MiXCR on the multiplex PCR reads and lists one entry per CDR3 protein. The table lists around 500,000 distinct CDR3 sequences, 20% of them singletons, with less than 9% in the top ten. General study results and limits: Under persistent disease, TRBV28, TRBJ1-2 and TRBJ2-5 were used preferentially.

The sequence came from a female donor with Graves disease. This chain uses TRBV28 with TRBJ2-3, with TRBD2 matching over 7 bases. This material consisted of peripheral blood mononuclear cells (PBMCs), taken when the disease was refractory, from a patient treated with antithyroid drugs. CDR3 residues: CASSFHFGGGSTDTQYF. As DNA, the CDR3 is TGTGCCAGCAGTTTTCACTTCGGCGGGGGAAGCACAGATACGCAGTATTTT.